The T cell receptor (beta chain) described here comes from a study of spatial heterogeneity in lung cancer. Overall study context: Each time, sequencing found more beta-chain sequences than alpha-chain sequences. More than 8.5 raw reads, on average, carried each unique TCR and UMI combination.

Findings of the study overall: Tumor TCRs that were ubiquitous and expanded showed up in blood more at resection than follow-up.

TCRdb ran MiXCR on the 5' RACE reads and lists one entry per CDR3 protein. The top ten clones hold about 32% of a sample with about 20,000 distinct CDR3 sequences, around 5.3% of them seen once. Many counts were recorded for this clonotype. Its antigen is still unknown. Germline V gives CDR1 MDHEN, CDR2 SYDVKM. Trimming left V 6 bases short and J 6 bases short, with 19 bases between. The CDR3 consists of 15 residues. Indicated time point: sample taken at primary tumor resection. Untreated early-stage non-small cell lung cancer patients, around 70 in total, were the donors. The chain has TRBV28 and TRBJ2-3, with a tentative D call TRBD2 (5 bases). This sequence was found in a male donor with early-stage non-small cell lung cancer. The source material was PBMCs, sampled at surgery. Here the CDR3 reads CASSPTLGLFDTQYF. The CDR3 DNA reads TGTGCCAGCAGCCCTACTTTAGGACTGTTCGATACGCAGTATTTT.